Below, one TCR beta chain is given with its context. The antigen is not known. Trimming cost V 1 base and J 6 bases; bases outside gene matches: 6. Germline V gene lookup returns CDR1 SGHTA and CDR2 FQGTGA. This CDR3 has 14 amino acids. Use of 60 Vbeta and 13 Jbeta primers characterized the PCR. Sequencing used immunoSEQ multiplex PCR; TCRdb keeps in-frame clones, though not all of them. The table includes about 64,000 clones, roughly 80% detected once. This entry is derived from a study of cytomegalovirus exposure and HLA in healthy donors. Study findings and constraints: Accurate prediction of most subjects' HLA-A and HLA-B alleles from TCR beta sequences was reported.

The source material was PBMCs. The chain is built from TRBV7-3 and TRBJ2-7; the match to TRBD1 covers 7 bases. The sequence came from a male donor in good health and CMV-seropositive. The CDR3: CASSLMGQLGEQYF. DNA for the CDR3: TGTGCCAGCAGCTTAATGGGACAGTTAGGCGAGCAGTACTTC. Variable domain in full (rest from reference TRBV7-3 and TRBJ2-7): GAGVSQTPSNKVTEKGKYVELRCDPISGHTALYWYRQSLGQGPEFLIYFQGTGAADDSGLPNDRFFAVRPEGSVSTLKIQRTERGDSAVYLCASSLMGQLGEQYFGPGTRLTVT.